These 11 T cell receptor beta chains were sequenced from one sample in a study of T cells after yellow fever vaccination. TCRdb processed the 5' RACE reads anew with MiXCR; each CDR3 protein has one entry. The table records 250,000 to 400,000 distinct CDR3 sequences, roughly 4.3% of them present only once. Material: PBMCs, obtained 5 days after the yellow fever booster vaccination. The receptors stem from a man aged 18-30 years who received the YFV17D yellow fever vaccine.

Ten or more counts support this clonotype. The chain has TRBV2 and TRBJ2-7; no firm D call. Trimming stripped 2 bases from V and 1 base from J, with 9 bases between. Germline-derived CDR1 and CDR2 are SNHLY and FYNNEI. The CDR3 covers 14 residues. The CDR3 here is CASSETYYSYEQYV. CDR3 coding DNA: TGTGCCAGCAGTGAAACTTACTATTCCTACGAGCAGTACGTC.

This clonotype was seen a handful of times. V is TRBV7-9 and J is TRBJ2-3; 11 positions match TRBD2. V shed 3 bases, J shed 0 bases, and the junction held 2 bases outside the gene matches. The CDR3 length is 16 residues. The germline V gene has CDR1 SEHNR and CDR2 FQNEAQ (reference sequence). The CDR3, as DNA: TGTGCCAGCAGCTTGGGACTAGCGGCTAGCACAGATACGCAGTATTTT. Its protein is CASSLGLAASTDTQYF.

V is TRBV11-2 and J is TRBJ1-1; D uncertain. The CDR3 runs 12 residues. V was clipped by 3 bases and J by 8 bases, with 10 bases between them. Per germline, CDR1 SGHAT and CDR2 FQNNGV. The CDR3 loop is CASSFDPAEAFF. The DNA for the CDR3 is TGTGCCAGCAGCTTTGATCCAGCCGAAGCTTTCTTT.

This chain uses TRBV7-3 with TRBJ2-5; D ambiguous. This CDR3 comprises 14 residues. V gave up 7 bases and J gave up 2 bases, with 14 bases separating them. CDR1 and CDR2 (germline): SGHTA, FQGTGA. For the CDR3, the DNA is TGTGCCAGCACCCTGAGTGGGCCGCAAGAGACCCAGTACTTC. As protein: CASTLSGPQETQYF. Full variable domain (missing parts from reference TRBV7-3 and TRBJ2-5): GAGVSQTPSNKVTEKGKYVELRCDPISGHTALYWYRQSLGQGPEFLIYFQGTGAADDSGLPNDRFFAVRPEGSVSTLKIQRTERGDSAVYLCASTLSGPQETQYFGPGTRLLVL.

This clonotype has at least ten counts. The chain employs TRBV11-2 and TRBJ1-2; the match to TRBD1 covers 7 bases. V dropped 5 bases and J dropped 8; count of bases not matched to a gene: 8. Germline V lookup: CDR1 SGHAT, CDR2 FQNNGV. The CDR3 has 13 residues. The CDR3 DNA follows: TGTGCCAGCAGCCCAGCCAGGGGGAGGGGCTACACCTTC. Its protein product is CASSPARGRGYTF.

The rearrangement uses TRBV27 and TRBJ1-2; 7 bases match TRBD1. CDR3 length equals 13 residues. The germline V gene has CDR1 MNHEY and CDR2 SMNVEV (reference sequence). Trimming at V came to 5 bases and at J to 5 bases, leaving 5 bases not matched to a gene. The CDR3 DNA reads as TGTGCCAGCAGTCGGGACAGTCAGTATGGCTACACCTTC. Translation gives CASSRDSQYGYTF.

The chain combines TRBV6-2 or TRBV6-3 with TRBJ2-1; the match to TRBD1 covers 7 bases. Germline values: CDR1 MNHEY, CDR2 SVGEGT. The CDR3 totals 15 residues. Trimming cost V 2 bases and J 3 bases; bases outside gene matches: 4. The CDR3 DNA follows: TGTGCCAGCAGTTACCGGCAGGGGGTCTACAATGAGCAGTTCTTC. It is translated as CASSYRQGVYNEQFF.

This clonotype was detected ten times or more. This chain connects TRBV6-6 to TRBJ1-4; 8 bases are a match to TRBD1. Germline lookup yields CDR1 MNHNY and CDR2 SVGAGI (reference sequence). With V trimmed by 6 bases and J by 6 bases, 9 bases remained unmatched. CDR3 length equals 15 residues. The CDR3 loop is CASSPLDRGYEKLFF. The CDR3, as DNA: TGTGCCAGCAGCCCCCTCGACAGGGGTTATGAAAAACTGTTTTTT.

This clonotype was detected a few times. The J gene is TRBJ1-2, the V gene TRBV6-5; no clear D. CDR1 MNHEY and CDR2 SVGAGI come from the germline V gene. The CDR3 has 14 residues. The V end was cut by 2 bases, the J end by 6 bases, with 13 bases between. As DNA, the CDR3 is TGTGCCAGCAGTTACAAGGTTACCCGGGATGGCTACACCTTC. Translation gives CASSYKVTRDGYTF.

V usage is TRBV6-2 or TRBV6-3 and J usage is TRBJ2-1; possibly TRBD1 or TRBD2 for D (5 bases each). The CDR3 runs to 14 residues. Germline-derived CDR1 and CDR2 are MNHEY and SVGEGT. The V end lost 0 bases, the J end lost 5 bases, and 8 bases lay between the germline ends. The chain's CDR3 is CASSYSGPNNEQFF. Written as DNA, the CDR3 is TGTGCCAGCAGTTACTCGGGACCCAACAATGAGCAGTTCTTC.

This sequence joins TRBV7-2 and TRBJ2-3, with D possibly being TRBD2 (6 bases). The CDR3 sequence is 14 residues long. Trimming pared 6 bases from V and 1 base from J, leaving 11 bases between. Germline V gives CDR1 SGHTA, CDR2 FQGNSA. CDR3 in amino acids: CASSRVAGTDTQYF. The CDR3 DNA reads as TGTGCCAGCAGTCGCGTAGCGGGCACAGATACGCAGTATTTT.